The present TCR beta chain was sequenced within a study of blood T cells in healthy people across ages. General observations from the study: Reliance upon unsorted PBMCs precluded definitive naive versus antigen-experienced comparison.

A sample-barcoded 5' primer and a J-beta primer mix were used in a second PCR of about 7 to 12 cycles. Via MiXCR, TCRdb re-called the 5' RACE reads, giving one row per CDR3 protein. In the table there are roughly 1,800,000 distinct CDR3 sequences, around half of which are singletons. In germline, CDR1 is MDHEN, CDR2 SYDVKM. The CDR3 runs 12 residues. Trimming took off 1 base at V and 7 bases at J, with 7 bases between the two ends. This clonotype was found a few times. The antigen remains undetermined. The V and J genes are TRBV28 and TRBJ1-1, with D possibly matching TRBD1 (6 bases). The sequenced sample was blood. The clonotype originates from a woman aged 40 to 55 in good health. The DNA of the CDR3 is TGTGCCAGCAGTTTATTAGGGGGTGAAGCTTTCTTT. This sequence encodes CASSLLGGEAFF.